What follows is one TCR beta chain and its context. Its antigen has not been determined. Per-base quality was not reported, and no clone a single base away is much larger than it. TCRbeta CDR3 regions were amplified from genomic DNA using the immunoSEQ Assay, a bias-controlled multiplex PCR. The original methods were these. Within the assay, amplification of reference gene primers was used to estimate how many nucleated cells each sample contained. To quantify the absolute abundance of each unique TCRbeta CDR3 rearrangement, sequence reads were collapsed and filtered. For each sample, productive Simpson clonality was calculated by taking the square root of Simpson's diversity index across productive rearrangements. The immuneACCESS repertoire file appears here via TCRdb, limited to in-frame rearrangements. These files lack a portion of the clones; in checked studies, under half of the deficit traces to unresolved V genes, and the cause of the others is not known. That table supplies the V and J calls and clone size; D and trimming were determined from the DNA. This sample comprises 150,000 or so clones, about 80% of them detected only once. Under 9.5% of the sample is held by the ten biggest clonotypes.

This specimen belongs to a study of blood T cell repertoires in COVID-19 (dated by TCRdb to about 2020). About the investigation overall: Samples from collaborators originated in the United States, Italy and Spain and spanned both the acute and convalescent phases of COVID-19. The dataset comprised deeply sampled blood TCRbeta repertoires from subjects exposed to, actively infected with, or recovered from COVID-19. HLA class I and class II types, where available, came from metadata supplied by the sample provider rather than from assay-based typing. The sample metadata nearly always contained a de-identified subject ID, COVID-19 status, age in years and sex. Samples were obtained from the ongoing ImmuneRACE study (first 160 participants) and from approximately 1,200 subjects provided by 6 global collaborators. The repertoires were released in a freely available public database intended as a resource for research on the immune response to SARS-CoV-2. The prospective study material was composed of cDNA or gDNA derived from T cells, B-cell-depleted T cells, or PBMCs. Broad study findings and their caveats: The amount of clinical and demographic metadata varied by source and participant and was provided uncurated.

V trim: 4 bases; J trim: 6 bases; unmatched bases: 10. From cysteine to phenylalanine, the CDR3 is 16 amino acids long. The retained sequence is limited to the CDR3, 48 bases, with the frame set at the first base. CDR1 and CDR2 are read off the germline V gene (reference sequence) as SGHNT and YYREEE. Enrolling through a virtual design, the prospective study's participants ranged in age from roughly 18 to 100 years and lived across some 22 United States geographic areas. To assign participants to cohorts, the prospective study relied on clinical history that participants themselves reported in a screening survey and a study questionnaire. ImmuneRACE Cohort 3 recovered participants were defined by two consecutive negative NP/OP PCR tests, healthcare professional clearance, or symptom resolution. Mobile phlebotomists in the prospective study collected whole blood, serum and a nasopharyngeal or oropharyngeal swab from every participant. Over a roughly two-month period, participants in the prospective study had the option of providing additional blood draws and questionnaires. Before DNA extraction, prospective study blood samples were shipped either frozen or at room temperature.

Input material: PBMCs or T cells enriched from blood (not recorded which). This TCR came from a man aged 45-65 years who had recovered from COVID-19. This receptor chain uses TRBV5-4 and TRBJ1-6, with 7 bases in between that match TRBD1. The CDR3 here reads CASSRAGTVANSPLHF. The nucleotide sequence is TGTGCCAGCAGCCGGGCTGGGACAGTCGCTAATTCACCCCTCCACTTT.